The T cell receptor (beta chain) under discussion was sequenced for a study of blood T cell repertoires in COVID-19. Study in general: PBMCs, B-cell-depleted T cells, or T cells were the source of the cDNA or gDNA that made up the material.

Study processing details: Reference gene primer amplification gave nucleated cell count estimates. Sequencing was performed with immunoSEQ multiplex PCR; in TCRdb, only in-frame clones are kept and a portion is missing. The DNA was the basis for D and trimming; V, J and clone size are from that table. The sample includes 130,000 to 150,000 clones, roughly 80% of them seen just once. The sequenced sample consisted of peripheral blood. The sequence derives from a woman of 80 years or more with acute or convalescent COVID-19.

CDR3 residues: CASRFGGADQPQHF. The CDR3 DNA reads TGCGCCAGCAGGTTCGGGGGTGCGGATCAGCCCCAGCATTTT. The V call is TRBV5-1, the J call TRBJ1-5, with TRBD1 as a possible D gene (5 bases). Germline V gene lookup returns CDR1 SGHRS and CDR2 YFSETQ. CDR3 length: 14 amino acids. The V end lost 5 bases, the J end lost 5 bases, and 14 bases lay between the germline ends.